Below are 19 T cell receptor beta chains sequenced from a single sample in a study of CXCR3-negative and CXCR3-positive naive CD8 T cells. UMI-tagged TRB cDNA libraries were built via 5' RACE. TCRdb re-called the 5' RACE reads; one entry per CDR3 protein, DNA not given. This sample's table reports 45,000 to 55,000 distinct CDR3 sequences. Sequenced: memory CD8+ T cells from blood. Source of these receptors: a human donor in good health. Some clones in this sample may be carry-over from other donors' samples.

The chain uses TRBV20-1 and TRBJ2-7; TCRdb reports TRBD1, a call that lacks DNA to check it against. The CDR3 has 15 amino acids. Germline-derived CDR1 and CDR2 are DFQATT and SNEGSKA (reference sequence). The CDR3 spells CSARDLRQGYHEQYF.

This chain links TRBV19 with TRBJ1-2; TCRdb calls TRBD1, which cannot be checked without DNA. The germline CDR1 and CDR2 sequences are LNHDA and SQIVND (reference sequence). The CDR3 covers 13 residues. The CDR3: CASSPGEGYGYTF.

V and J are TRBV21-1 and TRBJ1-1; TCRdb's assignment of TRBD1 cannot be checked, as there is no DNA. TRBV21-1 is labeled a pseudogene. CDR3 length: 16 residues. CDR3 residues: CASSSGGDRLNTEAFF.

The rearrangement links TRBV4-2 to TRBJ2-7. The CDR3 runs to 13 residues. Germline V lookup: CDR1 LGHNA, CDR2 YNFKEQ. CDR3 residues: CASSQEVGNEQYF.

This chain links TRBV25-1 with TRBJ1-1; TCRdb's D call, TRBD1, is unchecked because there is no DNA. CDR1 and CDR2 (germline): MGHDK, SYGVNS. The CDR3 consists of 14 residues. This chain's CDR3 is CASSIQGTDTEAFF.

The chain joins TRBV10-3 to TRBJ2-1; without DNA, the TCRdb call of TRBD1 cannot be checked. The CDR3 has 14 residues. Looked up from germline, CDR1 is ENHRY and CDR2 is SYGVKD. CDR3 sequence: CAIAGTEEYNEQFF.

V is TRBV12-3 or TRBV12-4 and J is TRBJ2-2; TCRdb indicates TRBD2, and absent DNA this call remains unverified. This CDR3 spans 21 amino acids. CDR3 residues: CASSFRLPGLAGVKDTGELFF.

The CDR3 protein is CASSLEAGEVYGYTF. The chain couples TRBV7-2 to TRBJ1-2; TCRdb calls TRBD1, which cannot be checked without DNA. CDR3 length: 15 amino acids. Germline CDR1 is SGHTA and CDR2 is FQGNSA.

The chain employs TRBV4-3 and TRBJ2-7; with no DNA, the TCRdb D assignment of TRBD1 cannot be verified. Germline V CDR1 and CDR2: LGHNA, YSLEER. The CDR3 is 15 residues long. CDR3 protein: CASSQARDPGYEQYF.

The V call is TRBV28, the J call TRBJ2-3; TCRdb outputs TRBD2, but without DNA this stays unchecked. Germline V lookup: CDR1 MDHEN, CDR2 SYDVKM. There are 17 residues in the CDR3. The CDR3 sequence is CASSLSGTSDSTDTQYF.

This chain joins TRBV25-1 and TRBJ1-4. Germline CDR1 MGHDK, CDR2 SYGVNS. The CDR3 contains 14 residues. CDR3 residues: CASSEWESDEKLFF.

V gene TRBV2 combines with J gene TRBJ1-2; TCRdb's D call of TRBD1 is untestable without DNA. The CDR3 is 14 amino acids. The germline CDR1 and CDR2 sequences are SNHLY and FYNNEI. This CDR3 reads CASSAYRQGYGYTF. Using reference TRBV2 and TRBJ1-2 for the parts outside the CDR3, the full variable domain is EPEVTQTPSHQVTQMGQEVILRCVPISNHLYFYWYRQILGQKVEFLVSFYNNEISEKSEIFDDQFSVERPDGSNFTLKIRSTKLEDSAMYFCASSAYRQGYGYTFGSGTRLTVV.

The V call is TRBV9, the J call TRBJ1-2; TCRdb's assignment of TRBD1 cannot be checked, as there is no DNA. This CDR3 comprises 13 residues. Germline V gives CDR1 SGDLS, CDR2 YYNGEE. The CDR3 loop reads CASAGELSYGYTF.

The CDR3: CASSVGGQTNQPQHF. The chain recombines TRBV9 with TRBJ1-5; the TCRdb D gene call, TRBD1, has no DNA to confirm it. This CDR3 has 15 residues. Germline CDR1 and CDR2: SGDLS and YYNGEE. The whole variable domain, remainder taken from reference TRBV9 and TRBJ1-5, is DSGVTQTPKHLITATGQRVTLRCSPRSGDLSVYWYQQSLDQGLQFLIQYYNGEERAKGNILERFSAQQFPDLHSELNLSSLELGDSALYFCASSVGGQTNQPQHFGDGTRLSIL.

This rearrangement joins TRBV28 to TRBJ2-3. The CDR3 sequence is 14 residues long. Germline assignment: CDR1 MDHEN and CDR2 SYDVKM. CDR3 sequence: CASSLTGYTDTQYF.

The chain employs TRBV25-1 and TRBJ1-6; TCRdb calls TRBD1, which cannot be checked without DNA. The CDR3 is 14 amino acids. Germline V gives CDR1 MGHDK, CDR2 SYGVNS. The CDR3 region is CASIAGGDNSPLHF.

The chain joins TRBV11-3 to TRBJ1-5; as DNA is missing, the TRBD1 call by TCRdb cannot be tested. The CDR3 runs 16 residues. Germline CDR1 SGHNT, CDR2 YENEEA. CDR3 region: CASSLSEDKGNQPQHF.

This chain links TRBV7-9 with TRBJ1-5; TCRdb lists TRBD1, though no DNA is available to test this call. CDR3 length: 16 residues. Germline V gene lookup returns CDR1 SEHNR and CDR2 FQNEAQ (reference sequence). CDR3: CASSRWDRGQEQPQHF. Looking up the rest from reference TRBV7-9 and TRBJ1-5 gives the full variable domain: DTGVSQNPRHKITKRGQNVTFRCDPISEHNRLYWYRQTLGQGPEFLTYFQNEAQLEKSRLLSDRFSAERPKGSFSTLEIQRTEQGDSAMYLCASSRWDRGQEQPQHFGDGTRLSIL.

V gene TRBV6-5 combines with J gene TRBJ2-1; the TCRdb call, TRBD1, lacks DNA for checking. The CDR3 is made up of 14 amino acids. Germline-derived CDR1 and CDR2 are MNHEY and SVGAGI. The CDR3 here is CASKWAGDYNEQFF.